The 10 T cell receptor beta chains in this list originate from one sample, sequenced in a study of early T cells in non-severe SARS-CoV-2 infection. Each CDR3 protein gets one entry after TCRdb re-called the 5' RACE reads with MiXCR. The sample has under 65,000 distinct CDR3 sequences, over 9.5% seen once. The sequenced sample consisted of whole blood. The receptors stem from an adult who was a healthcare worker with PCR-confirmed SARS-CoV-2 infection or an uninfected control (not recorded which).

In this sample, this clonotype turned up many times. The chain couples TRBV24-1 to TRBJ2-5, with D possibly being TRBD1 (5 bases). Germline CDR1 KGHDR, CDR2 SFDVKD. Trimming took 0 bases from V and 5 from J, leaving 12 bases between them. The CDR3 runs 15 residues. The CDR3 nucleotides read TGTGCCACCAGTGATTTGGTGGGGCAGGGTGAGACCCAGTACTTC. The encoded protein is CATSDLVGQGETQYF.

By its share, this clonotype is medium-sized (0.01 to 0.1%). The rearrangement links TRBV3-1 to TRBJ2-3; D uncertain. Trimming removed 4 bases at V and 0 bases at J, with 11 bases between. Germline V gene sequence: CDR1 LGHDT, CDR2 YNNKEL (reference sequence). The CDR3 extends over 15 amino acids. DNA of the CDR3: TGTGCCAGCAGCCCGACTCCGACGAGCACAGATACGCAGTATTTT. It codes for CASSPTPTSTDTQYF.

This clonotype has more than one count but fewer than ten. The gene calls are TRBV24-1 and TRBJ1-4; D is unclear. The CDR3 is 16 amino acids. The V gene's germline CDR1 is KGHDR and CDR2 SFDVKD. The ends were cut back, 4 bases at V and 0 bases at J, with 11 bases in the middle. The CDR3 protein is CATSEGGVATNEKLFF. The CDR3 nucleotides read TGTGCCACCAGTGAAGGTGGAGTTGCAACTAATGAAAAACTGTTTTTT.

This clonotype was observed a few times. The chain uses TRBV7-6 and TRBJ2-1; 9 bases are a match to TRBD2. J gave up 7 bases and V 6 bases, and 10 bases lay outside the gene matches. The length of the CDR3 is 15 residues. CDR1 and CDR2 (germline): SGHVS, FNYEAQ. DNA of the CDR3: TGTGCCAGCAGGGCTAGCGGGGCAAACGGAAATGAGCAGTTCTTC. Translating gives CASRASGANGNEQFF. Full variable domain (missing parts from reference TRBV7-6 and TRBJ2-1): GAGVSQSPRYKVTKRGQDVALRCDPISGHVSLYWYRQALGQGPEFLTYFNYEAQQDKSGLPNDRFSAERPEGSISTLTIQRTEQRDSAMYRCASRASGANGNEQFFGPGTRLTVL.

Many counts were recorded for this clonotype. The J gene is TRBJ1-5, the V gene TRBV25-1; D gene uncertain. Germline V gene sequence: CDR1 MGHDK, CDR2 SYGVNS. The V and J ends lost 4 bases and 3 bases respectively, with 10 bases between them. This CDR3 has 14 amino acids. CDR3 loop: CASSAAAYNQPQHF. The CDR3 region has the DNA TGTGCCAGCAGTGCAGCGGCGTACAATCAGCCCCAGCATTTT. The complete variable domain, with remaining parts taken from reference TRBV25-1 and TRBJ1-5, reads EADIYQTPRYLVIGTGKKITLECSQTMGHDKMYWYQQDPGMELHLIHYSYGVNSTEKGDLSSESTVSRIRTEHFPLTLESARPSHTSQYLCASSAAAYNQPQHFGDGTRLSIL.

This clonotype was counted ten times or more. The chain couples TRBV29-1 to TRBJ2-1, with 8 bases that match TRBD2. Germline CDR1 SQVTM, CDR2 ANQGSEA. V lost 8 bases to trimming and J lost 8 bases; unmatched junction nucleotides: 8. The CDR3 totals 12 residues. CDR3 amino acids: CSLRLAFDEQFF. The CDR3 DNA is TGCAGCCTCAGACTAGCGTTTGATGAGCAGTTCTTC.

This clonotype appeared many times. This sequence joins TRBV5-1 and TRBJ2-7; 7 bases fit TRBD1. Germline values: CDR1 SGHRS, CDR2 YFSETQ. CDR3 length equals 16 residues. V lost 4 bases, J lost 3 bases, and 13 bases stayed unmatched. CDR3 nucleotides: TGCGCCAGCAGCCCGGCCAACAGGGGAATATTCTACGAGCAGTACTTC. Amino acid sequence: CASSPANRGIFYEQYF.

This clonotype was counted at least ten times. This chain links TRBV7-6 with TRBJ2-1; 10 bases match TRBD2. The V and J ends lost 1 base and 2 bases, in that order; junction bases with no gene match: 5. The CDR3 is 17 amino acids. Germline values: CDR1 SGHVS, CDR2 FNYEAQ. This chain's CDR3 is CASSLVPSGGAYNEQFF. CDR3 nucleotide sequence: TGTGCCAGCAGCTTAGTGCCGAGCGGGGGGGCCTACAATGAGCAGTTCTTC. The full variable domain, in which reference TRBV7-6 and TRBJ2-1 provide the parts outside the CDR3, is GAGVSQSPRYKVTKRGQDVALRCDPISGHVSLYWYRQALGQGPEFLTYFNYEAQQDKSGLPNDRFSAERPEGSISTLTIQRTEQRDSAMYRCASSLVPSGGAYNEQFFGPGTRLTVL.

This chain connects TRBV3-1 to TRBJ2-3; D unclear. The germline gives CDR1 LGHDT, CDR2 YNNKEL (reference sequence). The CDR3 is made up of 18 amino acids. Trimming took off 1 base at V and 0 bases at J, with 17 bases between the two ends. The CDR3 region has the DNA TGTGCCAGCAGCCAAGGGTTTCCTGAGGCCTCTAGCACAGATACGCAGTATTTT. This translates into CASSQGFPEASSTDTQYF.

This clonotype was seen ten or more times. The genes are TRBV4-2 and TRBJ1-6; D is ambiguous. Germline V gene sequence: CDR1 LGHNA, CDR2 YNFKEQ. The CDR3 has 14 amino acids. V was pared by 0 bases and J by 11 bases, with 11 bases between. This CDR3 reads CASSQEKLIAPLHF. The CDR3 bases are TGTGCCAGCAGCCAAGAAAAATTAATCGCACCCCTCCACTTT.